The entry below gives a single TCR beta chain sequence along with its context. With 8 bases clipped from V and 0 bases from J, the junction kept 9 bases outside the gene matches. This CDR3 has 16 residues. Germline assignment: CDR1 SGHTA and CDR2 FQGNSA. The data are from a study of blood T cell repertoires in COVID-19. Study background: COVID-19 samples collected from the United States, Italy and Spain covered acute and convalescent phases. PBMCs, B-cell-depleted T cells, or T cells provided the cDNA or gDNA that made up the material.

Enrollment of patients from Seattle took place during active infection, with longitudinal follow-up. Sequenced by immunoSEQ multiplex PCR; TCRdb stores in-frame clones only, minus some. Of approximately 200,000 clones in the sample, under 90% were seen once. The clonotype originates from a person aged 65-85 years with COVID-19, enrolled during active disease. The sequencing sample was made of peripheral blood. This chain joins TRBV7-2 and TRBJ2-2; 7 nucleotides agree with TRBD1. CDR3 DNA: TGTGCCAGCCCATCCTCCAGGGGGACGAACACCGGGGAGCTGTTTTTT. Translation: CASPSSRGTNTGELFF.